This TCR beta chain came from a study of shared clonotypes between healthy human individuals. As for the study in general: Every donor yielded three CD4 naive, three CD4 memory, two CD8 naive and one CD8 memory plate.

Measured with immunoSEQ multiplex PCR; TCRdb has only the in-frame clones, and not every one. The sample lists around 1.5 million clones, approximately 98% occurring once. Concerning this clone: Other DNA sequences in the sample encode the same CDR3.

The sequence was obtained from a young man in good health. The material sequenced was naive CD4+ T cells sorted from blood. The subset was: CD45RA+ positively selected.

Here the CDR3 DNA reads TGCGCCAGCAGCTTGGGGGGACAGTTTAATGAGCAGTTCTTC. Protein sequence: CASSLGGQFNEQFF. This chain links TRBV5-1 with TRBJ2-1; TRBD1 agrees at 7 bases. Germline CDR1 reads SGHRS; CDR2 reads YFSETQ. There are 14 residues in the CDR3. J gave up 7 bases and V 0 bases, and 4 bases lay outside the gene matches. The entire variable domain, with the rest obtained from reference TRBV5-1 and TRBJ2-1, is as follows: KAGVTQTPRYLIKTRGQQVTLSCSPISGHRSVSWYQQTPGQGLQFLFEYFSETQRNKGNFPGRFSGRQFSNSRSEMNVSTLELGDSALYLCASSLGGQFNEQFFGPGTRLTVL.